This entry features one T cell receptor beta chain sequence. Its antigen remains unknown. The source of the sample is a study of CD4 T cells in relation to SARS-CoV-2 and coronaviruses. General study points: The cross-reactivity analysis covered only spike protein, not other viral proteins. Samples before the pandemic and after infection were not matched within any donor.

The germline CDR1 and CDR2 sequences are LNHDA and SQIVND (reference sequence). The CDR3 spans 14 residues. V lost 8 bases, J lost 5 bases, and 9 bases stayed unmatched. TCRdb's copy holds only in-frame clones and misses some; the assay was immunoSEQ multiplex PCR. Seen here are about 35,000 clones, roughly 83% observed once, and the top ten hold 5.5% to 8.5%. Naive or memory CD4+ cells were cultured 1:1 with T cell-depleted PBMCs plus CEF. The receptor was derived from an adult with COVID-19. What was sequenced was naive CD4+ T cells from PBMCs, cultured in vitro. Stated subset: naive CD4+ T cells isolated by negative enrichment. V and J are TRBV19 and TRBJ2-7; 10 bases are a match to TRBD2. CDR3 in DNA: TGTGCCAGTGGAGTAGCGGGAGGTGGAAACGAGCAGTACTTC. As protein: CASGVAGGGNEQYF.